The 17 T cell receptor beta chains reported below all come from one sample, sequenced in a study of T-cell reconstitution after alpha-beta-depleted transplantation in children. During its preparation, the TCRbeta library received unique molecular identifiers. TCRdb reprocessed the PCR reads with MiXCR, giving one entry per CDR3 protein. The table lists over 550,000 distinct CDR3 sequences, about 10% of them singletons. The sample here was PBMCs from the stem cell graft donor, taken from the stem cell graft. These TCRs come from a human donor who donated a stem cell graft to a child with acute myeloid leukemia.

This clonotype occurred a few times. In DNA, the CDR3 is TGTGCCAGCAGTTTTGGGCCCGGATATGGCTACACCTTC. Translating it yields CASSFGPGYGYTF. The rearrangement uses TRBV27 and TRBJ1-2; D not resolved. Trimming removed 3 bases from V and 5 bases from J, with 10 bases in between. This CDR3 has 13 amino acids. Per the germline V gene, CDR1 is MNHEY and CDR2 is SMNVEV (reference sequence).

This clonotype was seen a few times. CDR3: CASRGDFGTDTQYF. In DNA form, the CDR3 reads TGCGCCAGCAGAGGGGATTTCGGCACAGATACGCAGTATTTT. The chain joins TRBV5-1 to TRBJ2-3, with D possibly being TRBD1 (5 bases). Trimming stripped 5 bases from V and 1 base from J, with 11 bases between. CDR1 is SGHRS, CDR2 YFSETQ, per germline. This CDR3 has 14 amino acids.

This clonotype was seen many times. The gene calls are TRBV25-1 and TRBJ2-3, with 9 bases matching TRBD2. V lost 5 bases, J lost 5 bases, and 14 bases stayed unmatched. CDR1 and CDR2 (germline): MGHDK, SYGVNS. CDR3 length: 17 residues. The chain's CDR3 is CASSPKLRVAGEDTQYF. The CDR3 region has the DNA TGTGCCAGCAGTCCAAAACTACGGGTAGCGGGAGAAGATACGCAGTATTTT.

This clonotype was seen repeatedly, ten times or more. The rearrangement uses TRBV4-3 and TRBJ2-1; D unresolved. Germline loops: CDR1 LGHNA, CDR2 YSLEER. The CDR3 covers 15 residues. Trimming removed 4 bases at V and 2 bases at J, with 12 bases between. The CDR3 loop reads CASSPSAGPYNEQFF. CDR3 in DNA: TGCGCCAGCAGCCCCTCAGCCGGGCCCTACAATGAGCAGTTCTTC.

This rearrangement joins TRBV7-3 to TRBJ2-7; 11 bases agree with TRBD2. The CDR3 is 15 residues long. V was pared by 5 bases and J by 3 bases, with 6 bases of the junction left unmatched. The germline CDR1 and CDR2 sequences are SGHTA and FQGTGA. This CDR3 is CASSQGLAEFYEQYF. The CDR3 nucleotides are TGTGCCAGCAGCCAGGGACTAGCGGAGTTCTACGAGCAGTACTTC.

This clonotype was counted at least ten times. The gene calls are TRBV5-1 and TRBJ2-1; no clear D gene. Per the germline V gene, CDR1 is SGHRS and CDR2 is YFSETQ. This CDR3 has 12 amino acids. The germline V and J ends were trimmed by 5 bases and 2 bases, with 5 bases remaining between them. The CDR3 bases are TGCGCCAGCAGGGGTACCTACAATGAGCAGTTCTTC. Protein: CASRGTYNEQFF.

The chain has TRBV21-1 and TRBJ1-1. TRBV21-1 constitutes a pseudogene. CDR3 length: 16 residues. As DNA, the CDR3 is TGTGCCAGCAGCAAATGGGATGATAAGGGAAACACTGAAGCTTTCTTT. This codes for CASSKWDDKGNTEAFF.

With regard to this clonotype: Possible read error: a much larger clone is one base away. The chain has TRBV7-3 and TRBJ1-1; tentative D call: TRBD1 (5 bases). The CDR3 runs 16 residues. CDR1 is SGHTA and CDR2 is FQGTGA in the germline V gene. With 0 bases removed from V and 3 bases from J, the gap between germline ends came to 14 bases. The DNA for the CDR3 is TGTGCCAGCAGCTTAACCAGGGCCCGGTTGGACACTGAAGCTTTCTTT. Its protein product is CASSLTRARLDTEAFF. Complete variable domain (other parts from reference TRBV7-3 and TRBJ1-1): GAGVSQTPSNKVTEKGKYVELRCDPISGHTALYWYRQSLGQGPEFLIYFQGTGAADDSGLPNDRFFAVRPEGSVSTLKIQRTERGDSAVYLCASSLTRARLDTEAFFGQGTRLTVV.

The chain has TRBV5-1 and TRBJ2-4; D may be TRBD1 (6 bases). CDR3 length: 15 amino acids. V was clipped by 4 bases and J by 9 bases, with 20 bases between them. Germline V lookup: CDR1 SGHRS, CDR2 YFSETQ. CDR3 DNA sequence: TGCGCCAGCAGCCCTATCTCAGGGGAAGGGGTCATTCAGTACTTC. It codes for CASSPISGEGVIQYF.

The rearrangement links TRBV15 to TRBJ2-7, with D perhaps matching TRBD2 (5 bases). This CDR3 has 15 residues. Per the germline V gene, CDR1 is LNHNV and CDR2 is YYDKDF (reference sequence). Trimming left V 1 base short and J 3 bases short, with 13 bases between. CDR3 nucleotide sequence: TGTGCCACCAGCAGAGGACTGGGAGCGGTCTACGAGCAGTACTTC. Protein product: CATSRGLGAVYEQYF.

The V gene is TRBV20-1, the J gene TRBJ2-1; TRBD2 matches 10 bases. V shed 6 bases and J 3 bases; nucleotides not matched to a gene: 14. Germline V lookup: CDR1 DFQATT, CDR2 SNEGSKA (reference sequence). This CDR3 is 17 amino acids long. The DNA for the CDR3 is TGCAGTGCCCGAGGAGCTAGCGGGAGCCTCAACTACAATGAGCAGTTCTTC. Translating it yields CSARGASGSLNYNEQFF.

This clonotype was observed a handful of times. V usage is TRBV7-8 and J usage is TRBJ2-5; TRBD2 agrees at 7 bases. The CDR3 is made up of 15 amino acids. V trimming: 6 bases; J trimming: 0 bases; junction bases outside the gene matches: 7. Germline CDR1 is SGHVS and CDR2 is FQNEAQ. The CDR3 sequence: CASSSSGGYQETQYF. CDR3 bases: TGTGCCAGCAGTTCTAGCGGAGGGTACCAAGAGACCCAGTACTTC.

This clonotype was recorded a few times. V gene TRBV5-1 combines with J gene TRBJ2-3; D unresolved. Trimming stripped 4 bases from V and 4 bases from J, with 16 bases between. CDR1 is SGHRS and CDR2 is YFSETQ in the germline V gene. There are 15 residues in the CDR3. CDR3 protein: CASSRNHLPADTQYF. The CDR3, as DNA: TGCGCCAGCAGCCGCAACCACCTCCCGGCAGATACGCAGTATTTT.

This clonotype has a handful of counts. The chain combines TRBV5-6 with TRBJ2-5; a possible D gene is TRBD1 (6 bases). CDR1 is SGHDT, CDR2 YYEEEE, per germline. The CDR3 is 15 residues long. The V end lost 2 bases, the J end lost 0 bases, and 11 bases lay between the germline ends. CDR3 nucleotides: TGTGCCAGCAGCTTAGGGACACAGTACCAAGAGACCCAGTACTTC. Encoded protein: CASSLGTQYQETQYF. Supplemented by reference TRBV5-6 and TRBJ2-5, the full variable domain reads DAGVTQSPTHLIKTRGQQVTLRCSPKSGHDTVSWYQQALGQGPQFIFQYYEEEERQRGNFPDRFSGHQFPNYSSELNVNALLLGDSALYLCASSLGTQYQETQYFGPGTRLLVL.

The table lists this clonotype with many counts. The chain uses TRBV7-3 and TRBJ2-7; TRBD2 agrees at 7 bases. V shed 1 base and J 3 bases; nucleotides not matched to a gene: 6. This CDR3 is built from 15 residues. Germline-derived CDR1 and CDR2 are SGHTA and FQGTGA. CDR3 in DNA: TGTGCCAGCAGCTTAAGCCTGGGACTAAACTACGAGCAGTACTTC. Residues: CASSLSLGLNYEQYF.

The J gene is TRBJ2-3, the V gene TRBV10-3, with 13 bases that match TRBD2. CDR1 is ENHRY, CDR2 SYGVKD, per germline. This CDR3 has 18 residues. The ends lost 6 bases at V and 6 bases at J; junction bases unmatched: 15. Written as DNA, the CDR3 is TGTGCCATCAGCGGACAGGGGGCGACTAGCGGGAGGCAGGATACGCAGTATTTT. Translation gives CAISGQGATSGRQDTQYF.

This clonotype was picked up many times. V and J are TRBV6-6 and TRBJ2-7; no clear D gene. This CDR3 region has 13 residues. Deletions cut 7 bases from V and 6 bases from J, with 16 bases between. CDR1 is MNHNY and CDR2 is SVGAGI in the germline V gene (reference sequence). CDR3 DNA: TGTGCCAGCACCAAAACCCCCCCGTCCGAGCAGTACTTC. This gives the protein CASTKTPPSEQYF.